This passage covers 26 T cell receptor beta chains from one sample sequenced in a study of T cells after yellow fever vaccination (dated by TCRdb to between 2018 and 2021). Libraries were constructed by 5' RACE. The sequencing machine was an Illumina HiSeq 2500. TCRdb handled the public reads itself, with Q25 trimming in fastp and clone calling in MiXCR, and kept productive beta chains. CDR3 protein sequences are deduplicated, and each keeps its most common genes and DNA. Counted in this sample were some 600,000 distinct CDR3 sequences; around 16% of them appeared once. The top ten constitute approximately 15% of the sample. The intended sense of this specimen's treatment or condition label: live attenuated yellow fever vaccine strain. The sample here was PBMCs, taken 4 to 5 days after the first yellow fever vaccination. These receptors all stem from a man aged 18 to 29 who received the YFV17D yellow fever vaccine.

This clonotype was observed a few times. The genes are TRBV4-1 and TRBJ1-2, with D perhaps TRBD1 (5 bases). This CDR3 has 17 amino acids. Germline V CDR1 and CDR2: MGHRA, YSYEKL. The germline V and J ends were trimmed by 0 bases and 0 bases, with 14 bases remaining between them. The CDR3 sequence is CASSQDGQGLANYGYTF. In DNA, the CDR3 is TGCGCCAGCAGCCAAGATGGGCAGGGCTTGGCTAACTATGGCTACACCTTC.

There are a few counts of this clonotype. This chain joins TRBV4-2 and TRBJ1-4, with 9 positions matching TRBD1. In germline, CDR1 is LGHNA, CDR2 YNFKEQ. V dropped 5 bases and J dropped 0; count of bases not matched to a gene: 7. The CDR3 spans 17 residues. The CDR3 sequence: CASSKGQGPATNEKLFF. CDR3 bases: TGTGCCAGCAGCAAAGGACAGGGGCCTGCAACTAATGAAAAACTGTTTTTT.

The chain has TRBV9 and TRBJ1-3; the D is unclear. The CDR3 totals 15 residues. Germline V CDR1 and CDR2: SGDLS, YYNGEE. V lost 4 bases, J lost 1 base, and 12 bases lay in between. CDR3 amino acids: CASSLPRGSGNTIYF. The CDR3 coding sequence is TGTGCCAGCAGCCTTCCTCGGGGTTCTGGAAACACCATATATTTT.

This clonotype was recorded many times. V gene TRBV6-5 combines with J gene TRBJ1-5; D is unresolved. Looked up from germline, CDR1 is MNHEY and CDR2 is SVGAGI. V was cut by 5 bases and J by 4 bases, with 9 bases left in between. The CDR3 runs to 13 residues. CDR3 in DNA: TGTGCCAGCAGTCCCCTCCCAAATCAGCCCCAGCATTTT. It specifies CASSPLPNQPQHF.

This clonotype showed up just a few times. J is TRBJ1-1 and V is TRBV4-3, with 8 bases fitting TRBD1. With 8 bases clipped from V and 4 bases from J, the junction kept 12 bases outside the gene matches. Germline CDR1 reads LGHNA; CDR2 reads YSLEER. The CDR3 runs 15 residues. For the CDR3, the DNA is TGCGCCAGCGGCCCCGGACAGGGCTTGAGCACTGAAGCTTTCTTT. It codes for CASGPGQGLSTEAFF.

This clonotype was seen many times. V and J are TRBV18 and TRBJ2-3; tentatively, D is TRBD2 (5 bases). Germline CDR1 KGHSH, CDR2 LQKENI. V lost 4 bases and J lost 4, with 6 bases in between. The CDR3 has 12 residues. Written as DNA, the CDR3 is TGTGCCAGCTCACGCGGGCCAGATACGCAGTATTTT. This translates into CASSRGPDTQYF.

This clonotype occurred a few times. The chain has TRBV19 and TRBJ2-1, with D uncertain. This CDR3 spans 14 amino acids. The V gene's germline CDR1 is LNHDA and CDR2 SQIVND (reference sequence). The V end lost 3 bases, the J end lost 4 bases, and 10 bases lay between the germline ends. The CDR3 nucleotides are TGTGCCAGTAGTATGCTAGGCCAGTACAATGAGCAGTTCTTC. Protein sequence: CASSMLGQYNEQFF.

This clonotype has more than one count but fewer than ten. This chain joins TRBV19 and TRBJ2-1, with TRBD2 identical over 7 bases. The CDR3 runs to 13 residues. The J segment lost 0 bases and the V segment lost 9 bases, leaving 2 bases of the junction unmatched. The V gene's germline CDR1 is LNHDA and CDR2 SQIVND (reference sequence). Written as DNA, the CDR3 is TGTGCCAGCGGGGGGTACTCCTACAATGAGCAGTTCTTC. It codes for CASGGYSYNEQFF.

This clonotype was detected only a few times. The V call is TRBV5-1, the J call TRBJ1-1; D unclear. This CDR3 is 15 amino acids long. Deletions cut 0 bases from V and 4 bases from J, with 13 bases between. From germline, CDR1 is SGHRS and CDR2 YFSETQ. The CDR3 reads CASSLANILSTEAFF. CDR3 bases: TGCGCCAGCAGCTTGGCCAATATCTTGAGCACTGAAGCTTTCTTT. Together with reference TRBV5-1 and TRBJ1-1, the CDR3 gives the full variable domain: KAGVTQTPRYLIKTRGQQVTLSCSPISGHRSVSWYQQTPGQGLQFLFEYFSETQRNKGNFPGRFSGRQFSNSRSEMNVSTLELGDSALYLCASSLANILSTEAFFGQGTRLTVV.

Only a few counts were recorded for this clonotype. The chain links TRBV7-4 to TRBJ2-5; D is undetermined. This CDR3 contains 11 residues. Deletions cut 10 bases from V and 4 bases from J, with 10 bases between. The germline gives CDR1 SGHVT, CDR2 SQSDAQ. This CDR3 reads CANPGIETQYF. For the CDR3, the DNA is TGTGCCAACCCTGGGATAGAGACCCAGTACTTC.

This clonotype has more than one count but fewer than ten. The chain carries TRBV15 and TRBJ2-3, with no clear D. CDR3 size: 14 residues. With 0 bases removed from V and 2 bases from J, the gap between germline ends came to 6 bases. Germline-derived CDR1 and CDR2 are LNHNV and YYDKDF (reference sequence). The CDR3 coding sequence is TGTGCCACCAGCAGAGATGGTTTCACAGATACGCAGTATTTT. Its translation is CATSRDGFTDTQYF.

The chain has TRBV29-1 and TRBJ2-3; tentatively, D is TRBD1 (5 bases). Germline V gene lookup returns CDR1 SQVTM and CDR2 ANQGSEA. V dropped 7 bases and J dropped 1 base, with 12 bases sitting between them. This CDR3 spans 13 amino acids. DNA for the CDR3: TGCAGCGGAAGGGGTGGGGGCACAGATACGCAGTATTTT. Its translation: CSGRGGGTDTQYF.

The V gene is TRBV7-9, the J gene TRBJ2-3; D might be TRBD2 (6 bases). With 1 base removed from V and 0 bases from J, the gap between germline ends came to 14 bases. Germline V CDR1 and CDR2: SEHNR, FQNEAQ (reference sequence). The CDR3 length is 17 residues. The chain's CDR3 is CASSLVTGGASTDTQYF. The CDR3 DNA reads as TGTGCCAGCAGCTTAGTTACTGGCGGGGCAAGCACAGATACGCAGTATTTT.

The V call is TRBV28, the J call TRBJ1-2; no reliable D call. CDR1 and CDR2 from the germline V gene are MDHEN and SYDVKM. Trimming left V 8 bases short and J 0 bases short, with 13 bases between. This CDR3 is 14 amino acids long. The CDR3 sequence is CASGRTDANYGYTF. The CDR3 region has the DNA TGTGCCAGCGGAAGGACGGACGCTAACTATGGCTACACCTTC.

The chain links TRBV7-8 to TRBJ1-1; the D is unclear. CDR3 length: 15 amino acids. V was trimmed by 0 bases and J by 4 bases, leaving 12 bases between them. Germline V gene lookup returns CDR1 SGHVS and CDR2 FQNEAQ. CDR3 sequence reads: CASSLAVGSSTEAFF. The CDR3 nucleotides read TGTGCCAGCAGCTTAGCAGTGGGCTCCAGCACTGAAGCTTTCTTT.

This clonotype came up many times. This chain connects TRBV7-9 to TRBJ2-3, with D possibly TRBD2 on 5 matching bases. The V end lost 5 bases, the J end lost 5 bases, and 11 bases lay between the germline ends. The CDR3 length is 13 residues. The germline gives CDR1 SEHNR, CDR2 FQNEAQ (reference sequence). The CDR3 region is CASSPRGGDTQYF. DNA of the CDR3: TGTGCCAGCAGCCCCCGGGGTGGAGATACGCAGTATTTT.

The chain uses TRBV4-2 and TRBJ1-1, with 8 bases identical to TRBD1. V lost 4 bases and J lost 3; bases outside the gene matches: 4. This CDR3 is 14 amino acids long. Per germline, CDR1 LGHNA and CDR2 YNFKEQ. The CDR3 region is CASSRLQGDTEAFF. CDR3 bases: TGTGCCAGCAGCCGTTTACAGGGGGACACTGAAGCTTTCTTT.

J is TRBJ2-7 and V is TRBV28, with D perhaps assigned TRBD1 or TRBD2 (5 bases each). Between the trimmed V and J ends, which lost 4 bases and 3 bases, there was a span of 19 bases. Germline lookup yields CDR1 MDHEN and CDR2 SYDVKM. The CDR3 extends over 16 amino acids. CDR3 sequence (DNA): TGTGCCAGCAGTTCACCCGGGACCTCCCTAGGCTACGAGCAGTACGTC. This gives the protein CASSSPGTSLGYEQYV.

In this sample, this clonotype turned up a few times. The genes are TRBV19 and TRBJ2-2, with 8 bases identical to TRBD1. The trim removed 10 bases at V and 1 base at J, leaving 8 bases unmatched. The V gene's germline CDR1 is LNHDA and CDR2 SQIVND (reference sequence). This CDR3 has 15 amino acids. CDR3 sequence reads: CAIRPGQENTGELFF. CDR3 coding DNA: TGTGCCATTAGACCGGGACAGGAGAACACCGGGGAGCTGTTTTTT.

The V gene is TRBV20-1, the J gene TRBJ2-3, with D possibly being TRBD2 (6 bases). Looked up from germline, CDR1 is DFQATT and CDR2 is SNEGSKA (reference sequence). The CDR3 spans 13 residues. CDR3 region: CSPRGRTTDTQYF. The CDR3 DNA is TGCAGCCCCCGGGGGAGGACCACAGATACGCAGTATTTT.

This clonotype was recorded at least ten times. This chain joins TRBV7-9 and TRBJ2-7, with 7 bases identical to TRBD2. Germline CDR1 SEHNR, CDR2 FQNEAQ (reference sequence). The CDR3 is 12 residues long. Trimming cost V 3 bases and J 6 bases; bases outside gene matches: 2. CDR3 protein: CASSFTGGEQYV. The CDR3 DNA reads TGTGCCAGCAGCTTCACGGGGGGCGAGCAGTACGTC.

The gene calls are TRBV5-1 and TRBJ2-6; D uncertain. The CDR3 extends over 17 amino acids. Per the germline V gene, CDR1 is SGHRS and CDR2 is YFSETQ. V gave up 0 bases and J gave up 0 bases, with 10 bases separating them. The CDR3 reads CASSLAQQSSGANVLTF. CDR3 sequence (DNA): TGCGCCAGCAGCTTGGCACAGCAGAGCTCTGGGGCCAACGTCCTGACTTTC. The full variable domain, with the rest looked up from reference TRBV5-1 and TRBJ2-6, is KAGVTQTPRYLIKTRGQQVTLSCSPISGHRSVSWYQQTPGQGLQFLFEYFSETQRNKGNFPGRFSGRQFSNSRSEMNVSTLELGDSALYLCASSLAQQSSGANVLTFGAGSRLTVL.

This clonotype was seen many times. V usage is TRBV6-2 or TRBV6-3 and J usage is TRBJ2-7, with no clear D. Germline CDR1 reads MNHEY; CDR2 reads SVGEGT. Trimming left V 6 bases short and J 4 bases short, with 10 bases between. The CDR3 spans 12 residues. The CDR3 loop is CASSRASYEQYV. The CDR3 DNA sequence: TGTGCCAGCAGCAGAGCGAGTTACGAGCAGTACGTC.

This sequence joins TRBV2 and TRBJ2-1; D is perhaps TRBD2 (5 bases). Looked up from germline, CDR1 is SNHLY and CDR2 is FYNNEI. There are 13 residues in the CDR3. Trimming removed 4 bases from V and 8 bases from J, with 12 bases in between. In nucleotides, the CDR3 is TGTGCCAGCAGTGGGTACGGGGAAGATGAGCAGTTCTTC. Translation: CASSGYGEDEQFF.

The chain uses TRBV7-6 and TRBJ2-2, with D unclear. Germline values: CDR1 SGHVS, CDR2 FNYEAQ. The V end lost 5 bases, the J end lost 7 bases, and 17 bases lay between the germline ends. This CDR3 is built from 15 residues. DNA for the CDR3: TGTGCCAGCAGCCGTAGGTCGGCATCCGGCGGGGAGCTGTTTTTT. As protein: CASSRRSASGGELFF.

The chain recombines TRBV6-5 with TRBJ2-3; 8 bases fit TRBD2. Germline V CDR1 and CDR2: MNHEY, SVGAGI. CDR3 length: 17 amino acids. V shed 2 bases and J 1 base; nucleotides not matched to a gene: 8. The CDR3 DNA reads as TGTGCCAGCAGTTACCCCCCGGGGGGGCCGGGCACAGATACGCAGTATTTT. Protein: CASSYPPGGPGTDTQYF.